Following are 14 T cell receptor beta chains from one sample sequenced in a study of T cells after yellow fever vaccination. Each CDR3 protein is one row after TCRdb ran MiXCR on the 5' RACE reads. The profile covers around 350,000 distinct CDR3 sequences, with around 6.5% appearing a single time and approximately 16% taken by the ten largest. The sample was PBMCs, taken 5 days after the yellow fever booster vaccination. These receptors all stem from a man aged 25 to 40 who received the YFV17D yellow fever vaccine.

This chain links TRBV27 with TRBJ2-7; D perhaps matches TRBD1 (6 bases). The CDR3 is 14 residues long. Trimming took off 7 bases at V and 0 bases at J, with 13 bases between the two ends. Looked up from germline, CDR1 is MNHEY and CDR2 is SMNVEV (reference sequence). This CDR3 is CASKRDRSSYEQYF. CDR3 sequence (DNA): TGTGCCAGCAAACGTGACAGGAGCTCCTACGAGCAGTACTTC.

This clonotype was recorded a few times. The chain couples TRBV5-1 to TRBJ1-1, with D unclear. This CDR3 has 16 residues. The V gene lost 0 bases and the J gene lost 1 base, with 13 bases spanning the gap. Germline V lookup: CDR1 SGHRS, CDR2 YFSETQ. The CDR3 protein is CASSLVRVRRNTEAFF. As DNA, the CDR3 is TGCGCCAGCAGCTTGGTGAGGGTTCGCCGGAACACTGAAGCTTTCTTT.

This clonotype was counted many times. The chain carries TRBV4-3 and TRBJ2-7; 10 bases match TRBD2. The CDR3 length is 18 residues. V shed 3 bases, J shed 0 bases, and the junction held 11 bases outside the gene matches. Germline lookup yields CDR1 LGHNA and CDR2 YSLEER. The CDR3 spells CASSQLSPSSGSSYEQYF. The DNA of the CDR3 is TGCGCCAGCAGCCAGCTTTCGCCTTCTAGCGGGAGCTCCTACGAGCAGTACTTC.

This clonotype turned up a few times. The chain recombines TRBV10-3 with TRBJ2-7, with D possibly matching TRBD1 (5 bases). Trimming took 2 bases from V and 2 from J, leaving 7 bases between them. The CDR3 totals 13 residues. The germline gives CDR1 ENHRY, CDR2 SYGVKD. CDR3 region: CAISEQGTYEQYF. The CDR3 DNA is TGTGCCATCAGTGAGCAGGGCACCTACGAGCAGTACTTC.

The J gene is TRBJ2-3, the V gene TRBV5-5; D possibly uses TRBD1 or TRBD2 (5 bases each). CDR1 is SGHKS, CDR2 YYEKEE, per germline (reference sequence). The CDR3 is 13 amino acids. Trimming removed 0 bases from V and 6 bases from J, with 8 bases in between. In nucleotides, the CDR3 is TGTGCCAGCAGCTTGGAAGGGGACGATACGCAGTATTTT. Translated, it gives CASSLEGDDTQYF.

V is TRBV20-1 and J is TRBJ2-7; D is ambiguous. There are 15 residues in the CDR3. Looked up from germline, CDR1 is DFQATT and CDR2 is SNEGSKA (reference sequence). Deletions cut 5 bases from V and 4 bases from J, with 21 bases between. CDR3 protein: CSAVPEQLRTYEQYF. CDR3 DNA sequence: TGCAGTGCTGTCCCGGAACAGCTTAGAACTTACGAGCAGTACTTC.

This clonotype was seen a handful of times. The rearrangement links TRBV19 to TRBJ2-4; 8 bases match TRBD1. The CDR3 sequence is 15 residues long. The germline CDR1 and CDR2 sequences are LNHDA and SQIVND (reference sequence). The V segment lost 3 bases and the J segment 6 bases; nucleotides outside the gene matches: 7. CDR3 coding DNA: TGTGCCAGTAGTATTCAACAGGGGGGAAGAAACATTCAGTACTTC. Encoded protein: CASSIQQGGRNIQYF.

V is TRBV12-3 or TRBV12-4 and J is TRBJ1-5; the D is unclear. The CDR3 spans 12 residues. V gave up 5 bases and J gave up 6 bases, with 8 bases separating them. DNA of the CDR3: TGTGCCAGCAGTCAGGACGGTCAGCCCCAGCATTTT. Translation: CASSQDGQPQHF.

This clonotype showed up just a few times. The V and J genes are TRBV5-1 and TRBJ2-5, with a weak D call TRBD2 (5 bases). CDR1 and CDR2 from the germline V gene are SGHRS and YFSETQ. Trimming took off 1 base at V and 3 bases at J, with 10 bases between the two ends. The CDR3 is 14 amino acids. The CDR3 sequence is CASSLSGPEETQYF. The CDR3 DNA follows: TGCGCCAGCAGCTTGAGCGGCCCCGAAGAGACCCAGTACTTC.

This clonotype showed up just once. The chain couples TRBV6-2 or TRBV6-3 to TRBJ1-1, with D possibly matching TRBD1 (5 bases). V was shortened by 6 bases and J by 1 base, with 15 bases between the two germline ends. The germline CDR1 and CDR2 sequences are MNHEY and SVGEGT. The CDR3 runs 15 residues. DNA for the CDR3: TGTGCCAGCAGGCAATCGGGACGGGGGAACACTGAAGCTTTCTTT. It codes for CASRQSGRGNTEAFF.

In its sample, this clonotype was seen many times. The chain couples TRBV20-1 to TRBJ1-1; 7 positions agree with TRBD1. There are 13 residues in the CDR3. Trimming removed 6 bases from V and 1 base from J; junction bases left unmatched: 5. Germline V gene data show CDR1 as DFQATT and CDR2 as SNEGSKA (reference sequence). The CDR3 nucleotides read TGCAGTGCCAGGACAGGCTGGAACACTGAAGCTTTCTTT. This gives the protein CSARTGWNTEAFF.

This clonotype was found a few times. CDR3 sequence reads: CSASWRESNTGELFF. The CDR3 DNA follows: TGCAGTGCAAGTTGGCGGGAGAGCAATACCGGGGAGCTGTTTTTT. The chain employs TRBV20-1 and TRBJ2-2, with 7 nucleotides matching TRBD2. Trimming removed 6 bases from V and 5 bases from J; junction bases left unmatched: 12. This CDR3 region has 15 residues. CDR1 is DFQATT and CDR2 is SNEGSKA in the germline V gene (reference sequence).

As DNA, the CDR3 is TGTGCCAGCAGCCAGGTGGAGGGACGATACGAGCAGTACTTC. Translating gives CASSQVEGRYEQYF. The chain joins TRBV3-1 to TRBJ2-7; the D gene is possibly TRBD2 (6 bases). Trimming removed 3 bases at V and 4 bases at J, with 13 bases between. Per the germline V gene, CDR1 is LGHDT and CDR2 is YNNKEL (reference sequence). The CDR3 is made up of 14 amino acids.

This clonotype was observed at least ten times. The CDR3 nucleotides read TGCAGCGTTGAATTCGGACAGGGGCGCTATGGCACAGATACGCAGTATTTT. Translated: CSVEFGQGRYGTDTQYF. The J gene is TRBJ2-3, the V gene TRBV29-1; 9 bases agree with TRBD1. The CDR3 is 17 amino acids. The trim removed 2 bases at V and 1 base at J, leaving 10 bases unmatched. Germline V lookup: CDR1 SQVTM, CDR2 ANQGSEA.